This is a list of T cell receptor beta chains from one sample in a study of blood T cell repertoires in COVID-19. Profiled with immunoSEQ multiplex PCR; TCRdb holds only in-frame clones, not every one. The table lists 95,000 to 100,000 clones, about 88% of them singletons. The sample consisted of peripheral blood. The receptors derive from a man older than 75 with acute or convalescent COVID-19. Each CDR3 is given with its conserved first and last residue. Clone sizes are given selectively: once, few, many, or a class where the clone is expanded.

V gene: TRBV5-1; clone size: NA; CDR3 protein: CASSRGMADTDTQYF
V gene: TRBV13; clone size: NA; CDR3 protein: CASSRSGEITYEQYF
V gene: TRBV5-1; clone size: NA; CDR3 protein: CASSPPGLAGGTNTGELFF
V gene: TRBV30; clone size: few; CDR3 protein: CAWRTGTEAFF
V gene: TRBV6-5; clone size: NA; CDR3 protein: CASSYSSGGGGSPLHF
V gene: TRBV2; clone size: NA; CDR3 protein: CASSEGQGLGYTF
V gene: TRBV7-6; clone size: NA; CDR3 protein: CASSLASGIASIYNEQFF
V gene: TRBV11-2; clone size: NA; CDR3 protein: CASSLDRGSYEQYF
V gene: TRBV6-6; clone size: few; CDR3 protein: CASSYTPDRDPEQYF
V gene: TRBV4-3; clone size: NA; CDR3 protein: CASSQALGSSNEQFF
V gene: TRBV19; clone size: NA; CDR3 protein: CASSTPLSGANVLTF
V gene: TRBV6-6; clone size: NA; CDR3 protein: CASMPGGNTGELFF
V gene: TRBV28; clone size: NA; CDR3 protein: CASGPTGPTNEKLFF
V gene: TRBV28; clone size: NA; CDR3 protein: CASTPRTSGGDTQYF
V gene: TRBV9; clone size: NA; CDR3 protein: CASSATGAGNQPQHF
V gene: TRBV19; clone size: NA; CDR3 protein: CASSIGRNQPQHF
V gene: TRBV13; clone size: NA; CDR3 protein: CASSLDRAGETQYF
V gene: TRBV6-5; clone size: NA; CDR3 protein: CASRRGQGAPGELFF
V gene: TRBV11-3; clone size: NA; CDR3 protein: CASSLNRDHTEAFF
V gene: TRBV10-3; clone size: NA; CDR3 protein: CAISESMTGGGEPQHF
V gene: TRBV3-1/TRBV3-2; clone size: NA; CDR3 protein: CASSPPPGQPQHF
V gene: TRBV9; clone size: NA; CDR3 protein: CASSVRSVPTETQYF
V gene: TRBV27; clone size: NA; CDR3 protein: CASSGLAGRYNEQFF
V gene: TRBV7-3; clone size: NA; CDR3 protein: CASSSIAGGEETQYF
V gene: TRBV28; clone size: NA; CDR3 protein: CASISRGYGYGYTF
V gene: TRBV18; clone size: NA; CDR3 protein: CASSPSRGQNSGYF
V gene: TRBV4-3; clone size: NA; CDR3 protein: CASSQRDRQNTEAFF
V gene: TRBV10-3; clone size: few; CDR3 protein: CAISEAGQSYGYTF
V gene: TRBV7-8; clone size: NA; CDR3 protein: CASSYNGAGETQYF
V gene: TRBV19; clone size: NA; CDR3 protein: CASTDSTGLLHF
V gene: TRBV7-8; clone size: NA; CDR3 protein: CASSFRQGQIVGELFF
V gene: TRBV5-1; clone size: once; CDR3 protein: CASSLAPAGITDTQYF
V gene: TRBV19; clone size: NA; CDR3 protein: CASSIGDGRSNEKLFF
V gene: TRBV14; clone size: NA; CDR3 protein: CASSPLTGGFTGELFF
V gene: TRBV10-3; clone size: NA; CDR3 protein: CAISEVSGEHGELFF
V gene: TRBV6-2/TRBV6-3; clone size: NA; CDR3 protein: CASSYQAGVLRNEQFF
V gene: TRBV19; clone size: NA; CDR3 protein: CASRVTTTDTQYF
V gene: TRBV24-1; clone size: NA; CDR3 protein: CATSQHSNQPQHF
V gene: TRBV5-1; clone size: NA; CDR3 protein: CASSLVAGSYEQYF
V gene: TRBV28; clone size: NA; CDR3 protein: CASRLGQYGYTF
V gene: TRBV19; clone size: NA; CDR3 protein: CASSPFGQINEKLFF
V gene: TRBV28; clone size: NA; CDR3 protein: CASSLRGALGYTF
V gene: TRBV27; clone size: NA; CDR3 protein: CASSRTPGGIEKLFF
V gene: TRBV11-1; clone size: NA; CDR3 protein: CATAPPSGEQFF
V gene: TRBV3-1/TRBV3-2; clone size: NA; CDR3 protein: CASSQSPPEPQHF
V gene: TRBV5-5; clone size: NA; CDR3 protein: CASREGPSMAEAFF
V gene: TRBV6-5; clone size: NA; CDR3 protein: CATGYPWEGTEAFF
V gene: TRBV5-1; clone size: NA; CDR3 protein: CASSGPSAEETQYF
V gene: TRBV5-5; clone size: NA; CDR3 protein: CASSSTGEGNQPQHF
V gene: TRBV5-1; clone size: NA; CDR3 protein: CASSPPGTGNGYTF
V gene: TRBV14; clone size: NA; CDR3 protein: CASSQGRGSNEKLFF
V gene: TRBV6-5; clone size: NA; CDR3 protein: CASSYTGQSYEQYF
V gene: TRBV19; clone size: NA; CDR3 protein: CASSTGPYRGKLFF
V gene: TRBV28; clone size: once; CDR3 protein: CASGRGGVGYTF
V gene: TRBV5-1; clone size: NA; CDR3 protein: CASSLGQENEKLFF
V gene: TRBV5-4; clone size: NA; CDR3 protein: CASSLSDQGAMDIQYF
V gene: TRBV29-1; clone size: NA; CDR3 protein: CSWRTGEGYTF
V gene: TRBV19; clone size: NA; CDR3 protein: CASSIAPALDIQYF
V gene: TRBV27; clone size: NA; CDR3 protein: CASSSVSGGELFF
V gene: TRBV7-8; clone size: NA; CDR3 protein: CASSLDRGYEQYF